This is a list of T cell receptor beta chains from one sample in a study of OX40 agonist ivuxolimab in advanced cancers. Clones were read by immunoSEQ multiplex PCR, and TCRdb kept only the in-frame ones, dropping some. Seen here are about 70,000 clones, 89% observed once, and the top ten hold 10% to 12%. Sequencing used CD4+ or CD8+ T cells sorted from blood, obtained in a trial of the OX40 agonist ivuxolimab. The receptors stem from an adult with an advanced solid tumor such as melanoma, head and neck, liver or kidney cancer. The CDR3 runs from the conserved cysteine through the conserved F or W. A D gene is named only where the DNA matches it firmly. Only part of the rows carry a size: once, few, many, or a class if the clone is expanded.

D	V	size	J	DNA	CDR3
-	TRBV28	medium-sized	TRBJ1-6	TGTGCCAGCACCTCTGGGGGGTACGATAATTCACCCCTCCACTTT	CASTSGGYDNSPLHF
-	TRBV6-5	-	TRBJ1-2	TGTGCCAGCAGTTACTCAGCAATCAGCGTTTATGGCTACACCTTC	CASSYSAISVYGYTF
TRBD2	TRBV6-1	-	TRBJ2-2	TGTGCCAGCAGTGATCCGGTGGGAGGGCAAAGCACCGGGGAGCTGTTTTTT	CASSDPVGGQSTGELFF
-	TRBV5-4	-	TRBJ2-1	TGTGCCAGCAGCCTACGTGGAGTCTATTACAATGAGCAGTTCTTC	CASSLRGVYYNEQFF
-	TRBV27	-	TRBJ2-1	TGTGCCAGCTCCCCCCGGCCATACAATGAGCAGTTCTTC	CASSPRPYNEQFF
TRBD1	TRBV10-3	-	TRBJ2-6	TGTGCCATCAGCCTCTTTGGGACAGGGAGCTCTGGGGCCAACGTCCTGACTTTC	CAISLFGTGSSGANVLTF
-	TRBV5-1	-	TRBJ2-5	TGCGCCAGCAGGCGGGCCAGTGGCAACCAAGAGACCCAGTACTTC	CASRRASGNQETQYF
-	TRBV9	-	TRBJ2-3	TGTGCCAGCAGCGTTTCTTTACCTGGCGGGAGCACAGATACGCAGTATTTT	CASSVSLPGGSTDTQYF
-	TRBV5-1	few	TRBJ1-4	TGCGCCAGCAGCTTGTGGGGGAATTTTAATGAAAAACTGTTTTTT	CASSLWGNFNEKLFF
-	TRBV5-8	-	TRBJ1-6	TGTGCCAGCAGCTTAAAGGGGTATAATTCACCCCTCCACTTT	CASSLKGYNSPLHF
TRBD1	TRBV27	-	TRBJ1-6	TGTGCCAGTAGTTTACGCAGGACAGGGGGCTCACCCCTCCACTTT	CASSLRRTGGSPLHF
TRBD1	TRBV5-1	-	TRBJ2-3	TGCGCCAGCAGCAGGAGGACAGGGTATGAAGATACGCAGTATTTT	CASSRRTGYEDTQYF
-	TRBV5-6	medium-sized	TRBJ1-1	TGTGCCAGCAGCTTGGGAGGACACGTCACTGAAGCTTTCTTT	CASSLGGHVTEAFF
-	TRBV5-4	-	TRBJ2-2	TGTGCCAGCAGCTTGGCCATGACCGGGGAGCTGTTTTTT	CASSLAMTGELFF
-	TRBV7-9	-	TRBJ1-1	TGTGCCAGCAGCGAAAGGGCAGGGAACACTGAAGCTTTCTTT	CASSERAGNTEAFF
-	TRBV6-5	-	TRBJ2-1	TGTGCCAGCACCGGCAATGAGCAGTTCTTC	CASTGNEQFF
-	TRBV20-1	-	TRBJ1-2	TGCAGTGCTAGGGGATTCTATGGCTACACCTTC	CSARGFYGYTF
-	TRBV6-5	-	TRBJ2-7	TGTGCCAGCAGCTACACGCGACACTCCTACGAGCAGTACTTC	CASSYTRHSYEQYF
-	TRBV27	-	TRBJ2-7	TGTGCCAGCAGTTGGCTAGCCCCGGGACGGGGGACCTACGAGCAGTACTTC	CASSWLAPGRGTYEQYF
-	TRBV7-9	-	TRBJ1-5	TGTGCCAGCAGCCGGGACACCTACAATCAGCCCCAGCATTTT	CASSRDTYNQPQHF
-	TRBV2	-	TRBJ1-2	TGTGCCAGCAGTCTCGGACAAAACTATGGCTACACCTTC	CASSLGQNYGYTF
TRBD2	TRBV2	-	TRBJ2-5	TGTGCCAGCAGTGACGGACTAGCTGCGGAGACCCAGTACTTC	CASSDGLAAETQYF
-	TRBV18	-	TRBJ1-1	TGTGCCAGCTCAGCTGATCTCGCTGAAGCTTTCTTT	CASSADLAEAFF
-	TRBV6-6	-	TRBJ2-6	TGTGCCAGCGGGACTGGCTCTGGGGCCAACGTCCTGACTTTC	CASGTGSGANVLTF
-	TRBV5-1	-	TRBJ1-1	TGCGCCAGCAGCCCGGGCGGTGGAGGCGGGAGCACTGAAGCTTTCTTT	CASSPGGGGGSTEAFF
-	TRBV7-9	-	TRBJ1-4	TGTGCCAGCAGCGACTCTCCTAACGGTGAAAAACTGTTTTTT	CASSDSPNGEKLFF
-	TRBV12-5	-	TRBJ2-2	TGTGCTAGTGGTTTGGTACTCGGGGGCACCGGGGAGCTGTTTTTT	CASGLVLGGTGELFF
-	TRBV19	-	TRBJ1-1	TGTGCCAGTAGTATAGCCCTATGGGCCGACAGTTTGAACACTGAAGCTTTCTTT	CASSIALWADSLNTEAFF
-	TRBV5-1	-	TRBJ2-3	TGCGCCAGCAGCTTGGAAGCGGAGGGGACAGATACGCAGTATTTT	CASSLEAEGTDTQYF